The T cell receptor beta chain described here comes from a study of Ad26.COV2.S vaccination and SARS-CoV-2 variants (dated by TCRdb to the early 2020s). In the study overall: Vaccine-arm donors came from COV1001, a multicentre, randomized, double-blind, placebo-controlled phase I-IIa trial of Ad26.COV2.S in healthy adults. Ad26.COV2.S was administered intramuscularly at 5 x 10^10 or 1 x 10^11 viral particles, either as a single shot or as two shots given 56 days apart. The specificity and breadth of SARS-CoV-2-reactive T cell receptors after Ad26.COV2.S vaccination were assessed by TCRbeta repertoire sequencing. A total of some 30 samples were included in the TCR-sequenced set, comprising around 20 Ad26.COV2.S vaccine recipients, 5 placebo recipients and 8 SARS-CoV-2 convalescent individuals. Trial participants were randomized into five groups of five: low-dose or high-dose Ad26.COV2.S given once or twice, or placebo on both occasions. Throughout the experiments and outcome assessment, investigators stayed blinded to trial group allocation. On the study overall, not on this receptor specifically: The authors noted that total T cell responses may have been underestimated by the TCR breadth and depth analyses. The study lacked the statistical power to compare responses across vaccine doses or regimens. Comparable non-spike TCR breadth was observed between vaccine and placebo recipients, consistent with only spike being contained in the vaccine. Higher spike-specific TCR breadth was observed in Ad26.COV2.S recipients than in placebo recipients (P = 0.0014). Substantial breadth of spike-specific CD8+ and CD4+ T cell responses was reported after vaccination.

What this sample's treatment or condition label stands for: some 20 received Ad26.COV2.S at low or high dose, single or two shots; a few received placebo; per-sample allocation not given. For vaccine and placebo recipients, repertoires were sequenced using samples collected on day 63 after the first injection. Cohort 1b enrolled around 23 adults aged 18-55 years at a single site in Boston, USA, between 29 July and 7 August 2020. As a vaccine, Ad26.COV2.S was a replication-incompetent adenovirus type 26 vector that expressed a prefusion-stabilized SARS-CoV-2 spike protein derived from the original Wuhan strain. Spanning cysteine to phenylalanine, the CDR3 consists of 16 amino acids. The CDR3 DNA has 48 bases and is translated from base 1. V is shortened by 3 bases, J by 5 bases, and the region joining them spans 16 bases. Based on the germline V gene (reference sequence), the CDR1 and CDR2 sequences are SEHNR and FQNEAQ.

The sample holds one count of this clone. It lacks a known antigen. Base quality data are lacking; no much larger clone is found one base away. The immunoSEQ Assay was the method used to sequence TCRbeta CDR3 regions. After extraction, genomic DNA underwent amplification by bias-controlled multiplex PCR, followed by high-throughput sequencing. From the authors' description of their analysis: Collapsing and filtering of sequences were performed to quantify the absolute abundance of each unique TCRbeta CDR3 region. T cell fraction was estimated by normalizing TCRbeta template counts to usable DNA, with usable DNA measured through amplification of reference genes found in all nucleated cells. Repertoire TCRs were annotated as SARS-CoV-2-specific by exact matching of V gene, CDR3 amino acid sequence and J gene to a known reactive TCR set. The reference SARS-CoV-2 TCR set came from MIRA and was filtered for enrichment in COVID-19-positive ImmuneCODE repertoires, removing public or cross-reactive TCRs. Using the MIRA antigens, annotated TCRs were further analysed by specific ORF or by position within an ORF. Breadth was defined as annotated unique rearrangements over total unique productive rearrangements; depth was the summed frequency of those rearrangements. TCR breadth was compared between groups using two-sided Wilcoxon rank-sum tests. Entries here come from immuneACCESS through TCRdb and include only in-frame sequences with V and J called. Some clones fail to appear in such tables; in the studies checked, an unresolved V gene covers under half of the shortfall, and the cause of the remainder is unknown. That table supplies the V and J calls and clone size; D and trimming were determined from the DNA. This sample holds more than 400,000 clones; around 91% were observed only once. The top ten constitute around 4.5% of the sample.

The sequence was collected from a person aged 18-60 years who received the Ad26.COV2.S COVID-19 vaccine or a placebo. Sequencing was performed on peripheral blood, taken in a trial of Ad26.COV2.S vaccine versus placebo. The chain is encoded by TRBV7-9 joined to TRBJ1-4; TRBD1 is perhaps the D gene, given 5 matching bases. The CDR3 has the sequence CASSLFSTVTNEKLFF. DNA sequence: TGTGCCAGCAGCTTGTTCTCGACAGTGACAAATGAAAAACTGTTTTTT.